A single sample gave rise to the 7 T cell receptor beta chains below, sequenced in a study of blood T cell repertoires in COVID-19. TCRdb keeps only in-frame clones here, not all; method: immunoSEQ multiplex PCR. The sample shows about 44,000 clones, about 86% of them seen only once. The sample was peripheral blood. Receptors were obtained from a human donor in a cohort sampled during active COVID-19.

CDR3 in DNA: TGCGCCAGCAGCCAAGAGTCCAGGGGGCCCTACAATGAGCAGTTCTTC. Its translation is CASSQESRGPYNEQFF. This chain links TRBV4-1 with TRBJ2-1; 8 bases are shared with TRBD1. The CDR3 has 16 amino acids. V lost 0 bases and J lost 2; bases outside the gene matches: 3. CDR1 is MGHRA, CDR2 YSYEKL, per germline.

The chain is built from TRBV18 and TRBJ2-5; D remains unclear. Trimming pared 2 bases from V and 4 bases from J, leaving 5 bases between. The CDR3 covers 12 residues. CDR1 is KGHSH, CDR2 LQKENI, per germline. In DNA form, the CDR3 reads TGTGCCAGCTCACCAAGCCGAGAGACCCAGTACTTC. Its protein product is CASSPSRETQYF.

This sequence joins TRBV5-1 and TRBJ1-1; D is unresolved. The CDR3 has 14 amino acids. V was cut by 0 bases and J by 0 bases, with 6 bases left in between. Germline assignment: CDR1 SGHRS and CDR2 YFSETQ. CDR3: CASSLGPLNTEAFF. In DNA form, the CDR3 reads TGCGCCAGCAGCTTGGGGCCGCTGAACACTGAAGCTTTCTTT.

This clone was found a few times. The chain is built from TRBV7-9 and TRBJ2-2, with 8 bases lining up with TRBD2. Germline V gives CDR1 SEHNR, CDR2 FQNEAQ (reference sequence). This CDR3 has 15 amino acids. Unmatched junction bases numbered 3, after V lost 6 bases and J lost 0 bases. The CDR3 region is CASRPGLANTGELFF. The CDR3 nucleotides are TGTGCCAGCAGGCCGGGACTAGCGAACACCGGGGAGCTGTTTTTT.

The V and J genes are TRBV11-2 and TRBJ1-5; D is ambiguous. The CDR3 spans 14 residues. Trimming took off 1 base at V and 1 base at J, with 5 bases between the two ends. Germline V lookup: CDR1 SGHAT, CDR2 FQNNGV. The CDR3 here is CASSLGQSNQPQHF. The CDR3 nucleotides read TGTGCCAGCAGCTTAGGGCAGAGCAATCAGCCCCAGCATTTT.

The count of this clone is one. The chain couples TRBV4-3 to TRBJ2-1, with D possibly matching TRBD2 (6 bases). Between the trimmed V and J ends, which lost 2 bases and 5 bases, there was a span of 19 bases. The CDR3 is made up of 17 amino acids. Germline CDR1 and CDR2: LGHNA and YSLEER. CDR3 sequence reads: CASSQFLRIAEHNEQFF. CDR3 DNA sequence: TGCGCCAGCAGCCAATTTCTCAGGATAGCGGAGCACAATGAGCAGTTCTTC.

The chain is built from TRBV7-6 and TRBJ1-6; tentative D call: TRBD1 (5 bases). CDR1 and CDR2 from the germline V gene are SGHVS and FNYEAQ. This CDR3 region has 13 residues. The ends were cut back, 8 bases at V and 10 bases at J, with 15 bases in the middle. The CDR3 here is CASSSVGGSPLHF. In nucleotides, the CDR3 is TGTGCCAGCTCGTCGGTCGGGGGATCACCCCTCCACTTT.